This is a list of T cell receptor beta chains from one sample in a study of early T cells in non-severe SARS-CoV-2 infection. TCRdb processed the 5' RACE reads anew with MiXCR; each CDR3 protein has one entry. The table includes roughly 110,000 distinct CDR3 sequences, over 8.5% detected once. Material for sequencing was whole blood. Receptor source: an adult who was a healthcare worker with PCR-confirmed SARS-CoV-2 infection or an uninfected control (not recorded which). CDR3s include the opening cysteine and the closing phenylalanine or tryptophan. A D gene is named only where the DNA matches it firmly. Rows may omit the clone size; those that give it use once, few, many or a size class.

d_gene | j_gene | abundance | v_gene | CDR3aa | CDR3nt
TRBD1 | TRBJ2-3 | few | TRBV9 | CASSTGGADTQYF | TGTGCCAGCAGCACAGGGGGCGCGGATACGCAGTATTTT
- | TRBJ2-3 | many | TRBV28 | CASTDPADTQYF | TGTGCCAGCACCGACCCAGCGGATACGCAGTATTTT
- | TRBJ1-5 | many | TRBV12-3/TRBV12-4 | CASSFGGSNQPQHF | TGTGCCAGCAGCTTTGGAGGGAGCAATCAGCCCCAGCATTTT
TRBD2 | TRBJ2-3 | - | TRBV7-2 | CASSLASGSTDTQYF | TGTGCCAGCAGCTTAGCTAGCGGGAGTACAGATACGCAGTATTTT
- | TRBJ2-5 | medium-sized | TRBV2 | CASSYQETQYF | TGTGCCAGCAGCTACCAAGAGACCCAGTACTTC
- | TRBJ2-1 | many | TRBV28 | CASSLYRPPNNEQFF | TGTGCCAGCAGTTTATACAGGCCCCCTAACAATGAGCAGTTCTTC
- | TRBJ1-4 | - | TRBV7-9 | CASSQGSEKPFF | TGTGCCAGCAGTCAGGGCAGCGAAAAACCGTTTTTT
- | TRBJ2-3 | many | TRBV7-2 | CASSVSFGTDTQYF | TGTGCCAGCAGCGTTAGCTTTGGCACAGATACGCAGTATTTT
- | TRBJ2-3 | few | TRBV7-6 | CASSFPGASTDTQYF | TGTGCCAGCAGCTTTCCCGGAGCTAGCACAGATACGCAGTATTTT
- | TRBJ2-1 | - | TRBV2 | CASKGVDYNEQFF | TGTGCCAGCAAAGGGGTTGACTACAATGAGCAGTTCTTC
- | TRBJ2-2 | - | TRBV3-1 | CASSRQYTGELFF | TGTGCCAGCAGCCGCCAGTACACCGGGGAGCTGTTTTTT
- | TRBJ2-7 | few | TRBV5-1 | CASSLENSEQYF | TGCGCCAGCAGCTTGGAAAATTCCGAGCAGTACTTC
TRBD2 | TRBJ2-1 | many | TRBV11-3 | CASSMGLAEANEQFF | TGTGCCAGCAGCATGGGACTAGCGGAAGCAAATGAGCAGTTCTTC
TRBD2 | TRBJ2-1 | many | TRBV12-3/TRBV12-4 | CASSLIVLAGGNEQFF | TGTGCCAGCAGTTTAATTGTTCTAGCGGGAGGCAATGAGCAGTTCTTC
TRBD1 | TRBJ1-3 | - | TRBV9 | CASSVDPWGTEGNTIYF | TGTGCCAGCAGCGTAGACCCCTGGGGGACAGAGGGAAACACCATATATTTT
TRBD2 | TRBJ2-1 | few | TRBV7-9 | CASSLFFGPSGTNNEQFF | TGTGCCAGCAGCTTATTTTTCGGGCCTAGCGGGACCAACAATGAGCAGTTCTTC
- | TRBJ1-2 | few | TRBV12-3/TRBV12-4 | CATGMQGYTF | TGTGCAACGGGGATGCAAGGCTACACCTTC
TRBD2 | TRBJ2-1 | - | TRBV5-1 | CASSSRLLSGTRGTNEQFF | TGCGCCAGCAGCTCCCGTTTATTGTCAGGGACTAGGGGAACTAATGAGCAGTTCTTC
- | TRBJ2-5 | - | TRBV10-1 | CASDWEQETQYF | TGCGCCAGCGACTGGGAACAAGAGACCCAGTACTTC
- | TRBJ2-3 | few | TRBV9 | CASSVFGRPTDTQYF | TGTGCCAGCAGCGTTTTCGGGAGACCCACAGATACGCAGTATTTT
- | TRBJ2-2 | many | TRBV19 | CASSPRAPTGTGELFF | TGTGCCAGTAGTCCCCGAGCCCCGACTGGAACCGGGGAGCTGTTTTTT
- | TRBJ1-2 | few | TRBV6-5 | CASSPGRFVDGYTF | TGTGCCAGCAGCCCGGGACGGTTCGTTGATGGCTACACCTTC
- | TRBJ2-1 | few | TRBV21-1 | CASSKGVWGLTYNEQFF | TGTGCCAGCAGCAAAGGAGTCTGGGGGTTAACCTACAATGAGCAGTTCTTC
- | TRBJ1-1 | many | TRBV10-3 | CAISAAGIGTEAFF | TGTGCCATCAGTGCGGCAGGAATAGGCACTGAAGCTTTCTTT
- | TRBJ1-4 | - | TRBV9 | CASSVRRIMKKLFF | TGTGCCAGCAGCGTACGGCGGATAATGAAGAAACTGTTTTTT
TRBD2 | TRBJ2-5 | many | TRBV24-1 | CATSDSGLAGPQETQYF | TGTGCCACCAGTGATTCGGGACTAGCGGGACCCCAAGAGACCCAGTACTTC
- | TRBJ1-1 | many | TRBV27 | CASGGVNTEAFF | TGTGCCAGCGGTGGCGTCAACACTGAAGCTTTCTTT
TRBD2 | TRBJ2-1 | - | TRBV6-4 | CASSRTSGRIYNEQFF | TGTGCCAGCAGTAGGACTAGCGGGAGAATATACAATGAGCAGTTCTTC
- | TRBJ2-7 | many | TRBV28 | CASSKPSGIHEQYF | TGTGCCAGCAGTAAGCCCTCCGGTATTCACGAGCAGTACTTC
- | TRBJ2-3 | - | TRBV11-2 | CASSSPWGADTQYF | TGTGCCAGCAGCTCGCCCTGGGGTGCAGATACGCAGTATTTT
TRBD2 | TRBJ2-3 | - | TRBV7-9 | CASSTRPLAGGTKDTQYF | TGTGCCAGCAGCACCCGCCCACTAGCGGGAGGAACGAAAGATACGCAGTATTTT
- | TRBJ1-1 | - | TRBV27 | CASIRRGSTEAFF | TGTGCCAGCATCAGGAGGGGTAGCACTGAAGCTTTCTTT
- | TRBJ2-1 | many | TRBV2 | CASRGYRPSSYNEQFF | TGTGCCAGCAGGGGGTACAGGCCGAGCTCCTACAATGAGCAGTTCTTC
- | TRBJ1-4 | - | TRBV28 | CASSPNYEKLFF | TGTGCCAGCAGTCCTAATTACGAAAAACTGTTTTTT
- | TRBJ2-5 | - | TRBV29-1 | CSVGTFKETQYF | TGCAGCGTGGGGACGTTTAAAGAGACCCAGTACTTC
TRBD1 | TRBJ1-1 | many | TRBV30 | CAHQGVTEAFF | TGTGCCCACCAGGGGGTCACTGAAGCTTTCTTT
- | TRBJ2-1 | - | TRBV5-1 | CASSWGARVMINEQFF | TGCGCCAGCAGCTGGGGGGCGCGGGTGATGATCAATGAGCAGTTCTTC